This TCR beta chain was retrieved from a study of T cells in localized non-small cell lung cancer. Produced via immunoSEQ multiplex PCR; TCRdb's table is partial and in-frame only. This sample yields 3,000 or so clones, of which roughly 26% are seen a single time; approximately 13% belongs to the top ten. Study conclusions and caveats: Heterogeneity remains possible, as sequencing covered one tumor region only. In adjacent lung appeared a median around 57 of the top 100 tumor clones. The study linked higher blood T cell density to longer overall survival.

The ends were cut back, 5 bases at V and 5 bases at J, with 16 bases in the middle. This CDR3 region has 14 residues. The germline V gene has CDR1 SGHRS and CDR2 YFSETQ. This clone was seen a handful of times. The antigen is not known. The rearrangement uses TRBV5-1 and TRBJ2-5; tentative D call: TRBD2 (7 bases). The source is a male donor at least 60 years old with stage II lung adenocarcinoma. Sequenced here: normal lung tissue next to the tumor, sampled before any cancer treatment. CDR3 sequence reads: CASRRGEGLETQYF. The CDR3 region has the DNA TGCGCCAGCAGAAGGGGGGAGGGCCTGGAGACCCAGTACTTC. The full variable domain, in which reference TRBV5-1 and TRBJ2-5 provide the parts outside the CDR3, is KAGVTQTPRYLIKTRGQQVTLSCSPISGHRSVSWYQQTPGQGLQFLFEYFSETQRNKGNFPGRFSGRQFSNSRSEMNVSTLELGDSALYLCASRRGEGLETQYFGPGTRLLVL.